This T cell receptor (beta chain) originates from a study of T cells after yellow fever vaccination. For TCR, cDNA came from 5'RACE template switching, which added a universal primer site and UMIs. Via MiXCR, TCRdb re-called the 5' RACE reads, giving one row per CDR3 protein. The sample records approximately 150,000 distinct CDR3 sequences, 7.7% being singletons. Broader study findings: When the response was secondary, it was weaker but reached its peak faster, day 5 versus 15. Clones that expanded after primary vaccination mostly reappeared after the booster (around 96% CD4, roughly 90% CD8).

Many counts were recorded for this clonotype. Its cognate antigen is unknown. In germline, CDR1 is SGHNT, CDR2 YYREEE (reference sequence). This CDR3 has 16 amino acids. Trimming took 4 bases from V and 5 from J; bases not matched to a gene: 10. The TCR was taken from a man younger than 40 who received the YFV17D yellow fever vaccine. This rearrangement joins TRBV5-4 to TRBJ2-1, with 9 positions matching TRBD2. The sample was CD4+ T cells sorted from PBMCs, taken 5 days after the yellow fever booster vaccination. CDR3 amino acids: CASSGAFSGGDNEQFF. CDR3 DNA: TGTGCCAGCAGCGGGGCCTTTAGCGGGGGTGACAATGAGCAGTTCTTC.